This is a list of T cell receptor beta chains from one sample in a study of cytomegalovirus exposure and HLA in healthy donors. TCRdb's copy holds only in-frame clones and misses some; the assay was immunoSEQ multiplex PCR. The profile shows some 110,000 clones, around 78% of them singletons. The sequenced sample consisted of PBMCs. These receptors all stem from a man aged 40-55 years in good health and CMV-seronegative. Both conserved end residues are part of each CDR3. D genes are given only for firm matches. The size entry is marked missing in some rows and otherwise reads once, few, many or a size class.

J,V,size,length,D,DNA,CDR3
TRBJ2-7,TRBV7-9,.,14,.,TGTGCCAGCAGCCCCCGGGGCGGGGAGGACGAGCAGTACTTC,CASSPRGGEDEQYF
TRBJ2-7,TRBV9,once,14,.,TGTGCCAGCAGTGCCAGGGGGGTTGGTTACGAGCAGTACTTC,CASSARGVGYEQYF
TRBJ2-1,TRBV11-3,.,15,TRBD2,TGTGCCAGCAGCTTAGGTAGCGGGGGGGGAAATGAGCAGTTCTTC,CASSLGSGGGNEQFF
TRBJ2-7,TRBV5-8,.,15,.,TGTGCCAGCAGCCAAATCCGGGACAACCCTTCTTTGCAGTACTTC,CASSQIRDNPSLQYF
TRBJ1-1,TRBV25-1,.,13,.,TGTGCCAGCACCCGCGGGGCGGGGGCGGAAGCTTTCTTT,CASTRGAGAEAFF
TRBJ1-1,TRBV5-1,.,18,.,TGCGCCAGCAGCTTGGCCCCAGGAGGGGTCGCCGGAAACACTGAAGCTTTCTTT,CASSLAPGGVAGNTEAFF
TRBJ2-6,TRBV5-1,.,15,.,TGCGCCAGCAGTTCGCAGGGGACCGGGGCCAACGTCCTGACTTTC,CASSSQGTGANVLTF
TRBJ1-1,TRBV19,.,15,.,TGTGCCAGTAGCTACATAACAGGGCTGAACACTGAAGCTTTCTTT,CASSYITGLNTEAFF
TRBJ1-4,TRBV19,once,15,TRBD1,TGTGCCAGTAGTAAGGGGGCTGCAACTAATGAAAAACTGTTTTTT,CASSKGAATNEKLFF
TRBJ1-1,TRBV7-9,.,12,TRBD1,TGTTCCAGCAGCCCCGGGACAGGGTATGCTTTCTTT,CSSSPGTGYAFF
TRBJ2-5,TRBV7-2,.,15,TRBD1,TGTGCCAGCAGCTTAAGTAGACAGGGTTATGAGACCCAGTACTTC,CASSLSRQGYETQYF
TRBJ1-4,TRBV2,.,15,TRBD1,TGTGCCAGCAGGCGGACAGGGGGCGGGGGGGAAAAACTGTTTTTT,CASRRTGGGGEKLFF
TRBJ2-2,TRBV7-6,.,16,TRBD2,TGTGCCAGCAGCATTGGGACTAGCGCGAACACCGGGGAGCTGTTTTTT,CASSIGTSANTGELFF
TRBJ1-1,TRBV6-6,.,14,TRBD1,TGTGCCAGCAGGAGACAGGGGTTTTTCACTGAAGCTTTCTTT,CASRRQGFFTEAFF
TRBJ2-3,TRBV7-6,.,15,TRBD1,TGTGCCAGCAGCTTAGGACAGGGGGCGGGAGATACGCAGTATTTT,CASSLGQGAGDTQYF
TRBJ1-4,TRBV7-9,.,15,.,TGTTCCAGCAGCTTGTGGACTGGGACTAATGAAAAACTGTTTTTT,CSSSLWTGTNEKLFF
TRBJ1-1,TRBV5-1,few,13,.,TGCGCCAGCAGCTCGAGAATGAACACTGAAGCTTTCTTT,CASSSRMNTEAFF
TRBJ2-7,TRBV7-8,once,15,TRBD2,TGTGCCAGCAGCTCCATTAGCGGGGACTTCTACGAGCAGTACTTC,CASSSISGDFYEQYF
TRBJ2-1,TRBV2,.,13,.,TGTGCCAGCAGTCAAGGACAGAACAATGAGCAGTTCTTC,CASSQGQNNEQFF
TRBJ2-7,TRBV19,.,16,TRBD1,TGTGCCAGTAGTACGCGGACAGGGGGCAGTTCCTACGAGCAGTACTTC,CASSTRTGGSSYEQYF
TRBJ2-6,TRBV5-1,.,18,.,TGCGCCAGCAGCTTATCACAGGGCCATAGGTCTGGGGCCAACGTCCTGACTTTC,CASSLSQGHRSGANVLTF
TRBJ2-6,TRBV28,.,13,.,TGTGCCAGCAGTCTCTCCCGGGCCAACGTCCTGACTTTC,CASSLSRANVLTF
TRBJ1-3,TRBV5-4,.,15,TRBD1,TGTGCCAGCAGCTCCTACAGGGGAACTGGAAACACCATATATTTT,CASSSYRGTGNTIYF
TRBJ2-1,TRBV18,few,15,TRBD2,TGTGCCAGCTCAGAGATAGCGGGGAGAAAAAATGAGCAGTTCTTC,CASSEIAGRKNEQFF
TRBJ1-1,TRBV6-5,once,14,TRBD1,TGTGCCAGCAGCGGCGGGACAGCCAACACTGAAGCTTTCTTT,CASSGGTANTEAFF
TRBJ1-5,TRBV27,.,15,.,TGTGCCAGCAGTTTAGTAACAGGTCGGGATCAGCCCCAGCATTTT,CASSLVTGRDQPQHF
TRBJ1-6,TRBV21-1,.,18,.,TGTGCCAGCACCGCCCCAGGACAAAGGGGCTCCTATAATTCACCCCTCCACTTT,CASTAPGQRGSYNSPLHF
TRBJ1-5,TRBV5-4,.,15,TRBD1,TGTGCCAGCAGCTTAGGGGGCTCAGGGAATCAGCCCCAGCATTTT,CASSLGGSGNQPQHF
TRBJ2-3,TRBV6-5,.,13,.,TGTGCCAGCAGTTACTCGCACGGAGATACGCAGTATTTT,CASSYSHGDTQYF
TRBJ1-1,TRBV4-1,.,14,.,TGCGCCAGCAGCCCGGGCGGGGGTGGCACTGAAGCTTTCTTT,CASSPGGGGTEAFF
TRBJ1-1,TRBV28,few,16,.,TGTGCCAGCAGTTTAACGGTTCCCCTCCCATCCACTGAAGCTTTCTTT,CASSLTVPLPSTEAFF
TRBJ2-7,TRBV29-1,.,14,.,TGCAGCGTCCAGACGCCAGGGCATGCTCCCGAGCAGTACTTC,CSVQTPGHAPEQYF
TRBJ2-7,TRBV19,.,14,TRBD2,TGTGCCAGTAGCGACCGCGGGAGCGCCTACGAGCAGTACTTC,CASSDRGSAYEQYF
TRBJ2-3,TRBV9,.,16,.,TGTGCCAGCAGTCAAGCACCGGGACTTAACGGGGATACGCAGTATTTT,CASSQAPGLNGDTQYF
TRBJ2-1,TRBV13,.,15,TRBD1,TGTGCCAGCAGTTCCTACAGGGGCTCCTACAATGAGCAGTTCTTC,CASSSYRGSYNEQFF
TRBJ2-7,TRBV5-6,once,16,.,TGTGCCAGCAGCTTGGGTTGGGGAGGACAGGACTACGAGCAGTACTTC,CASSLGWGGQDYEQYF
TRBJ2-3,TRBV6-5,.,14,.,TGTGCCAGCAGTTACGTTGGGGCGCGGGATACGCAGTATTTT,CASSYVGARDTQYF
TRBJ2-7,TRBV7-2,.,15,TRBD1,TGTGCCAGCAGCATCACCGGGACAGCATCCTACGAGCAGTACTTC,CASSITGTASYEQYF
TRBJ1-1,TRBV4-1,.,14,.,TGCGCCAGCAGCCAAGAGGGGGCGAGCACTGAAGCTTTCTTT,CASSQEGASTEAFF
TRBJ1-1,TRBV5-6,.,16,TRBD1,TGTGCCAGCAGCCGCCGGGACAGGGGGCTCGGCACTGAAGCTTTCTTT,CASSRRDRGLGTEAFF
TRBJ1-5,TRBV19,.,16,.,TGTGCCAGTAGTATAGGCCGGGACGGTGGGAGGGGGCCCCAGCATTTT,CASSIGRDGGRGPQHF
TRBJ1-5,TRBV5-5,.,14,.,TGTGCCAGCAGCTTCCGAGGAGAGGATCAGCCCCAGCATTTT,CASSFRGEDQPQHF